This T cell receptor (beta chain) was documented in a study of human T cells and chemical hapten exposure. TCRdb recomputed calls from the RACE reads with MiXCR, one row per CDR3 protein. The data contain 35,000 or so distinct CDR3 sequences, 6% to 7% of them singletons. Time point here: patch test 1, 2 weeks after DPC sensitization. Described treatment: therapeutic diphenylcyclopropenone sensitization with weekly scalp DPC. Sequencing started from total RNA isolated from unfractionated whole blood. This clonotype has ten or more counts. The CDR3 has 12 amino acids. The germline gives CDR1 KGHSH, CDR2 LQKENI. Trimming stripped 8 bases from V and 3 bases from J, with 10 bases between.

The TCR originated in a woman in her 30s with alopecia areata. Some clones in this sample may be carry-over from other donors' samples. This rearrangement joins TRBV18 to TRBJ1-2; D might be TRBD1 (6 bases). The input for sequencing was whole blood, taken in connection with sensitization to the hapten diphenylcyclopropenone (DPC). This CDR3 reads CASKGGDYGYTF. In nucleotides, the CDR3 is TGTGCCAGCAAGGGGGGAGACTATGGCTACACCTTC.